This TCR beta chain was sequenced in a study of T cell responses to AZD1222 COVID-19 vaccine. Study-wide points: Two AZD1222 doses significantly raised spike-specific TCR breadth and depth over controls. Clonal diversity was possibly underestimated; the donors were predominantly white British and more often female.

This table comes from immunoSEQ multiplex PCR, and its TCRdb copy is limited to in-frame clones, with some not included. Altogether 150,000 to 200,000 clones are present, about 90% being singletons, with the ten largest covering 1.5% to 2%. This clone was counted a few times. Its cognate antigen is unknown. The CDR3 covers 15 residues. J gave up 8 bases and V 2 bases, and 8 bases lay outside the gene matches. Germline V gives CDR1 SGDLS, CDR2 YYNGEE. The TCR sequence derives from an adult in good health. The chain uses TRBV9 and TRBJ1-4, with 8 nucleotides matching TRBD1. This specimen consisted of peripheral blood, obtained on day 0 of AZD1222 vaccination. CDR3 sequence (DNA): TGTGCCAGCAGCGTTCTTGACAGGGGAGGAGAAAAACTGTTTTTT. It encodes CASSVLDRGGEKLFF.